The 31 T cell receptor beta chains below all came from one sample that was sequenced in a study of regulatory T cells in long-lasting Graves disease. Construction of TCR beta libraries relied on iRepertoire HTBI primers and on Arm-PCR targeting CDR3 regions. TCRdb reprocessed the multiplex PCR reads with MiXCR, giving one entry per CDR3 protein. The sample gives approximately 440,000 distinct CDR3 sequences, around 15% of which show up once; 9.5% to 15% is in the top ten. Time point specified: newly diagnosed GD, antithyroid drugs for less than 3 months. Scientists built the TCR library using RNA that was extracted from PBMCs. These same records also appear under a second study, on T cells in Graves' hyperthyroidism and ophthalmopathy.

Material: peripheral blood mononuclear cells (PBMCs), obtained at new diagnosis, from a patient treated with antithyroid drugs. The receptors were gathered from a man aged 35 to 55 with Graves disease.

The J gene is TRBJ1-2, the V gene TRBV25-1; 8 bases align to TRBD1. Germline CDR1 and CDR2: MGHDK and SYGVNS. The CDR3 is made up of 15 amino acids. The ends lost 0 bases at V and 7 bases at J; junction bases unmatched: 7. CDR3 amino acids: CASSEYERDRPGYTF. The CDR3, as DNA: TGTGCCAGCAGTGAATATGAACGGGACAGGCCTGGCTACACCTTC.

The J gene is TRBJ2-5, the V gene TRBV2; D is ambiguous. The ends were cut back, 2 bases at V and 5 bases at J, with 15 bases in the middle. The CDR3 sequence is 15 residues long. Germline V gives CDR1 SNHLY, CDR2 FYNNEI. The CDR3 DNA is TGTGCCAGCAGTGAAATTTCTCGGGCCGGGGAGACCCAGTACTTC. It encodes CASSEISRAGETQYF.

This clonotype occurred many times. V is TRBV2 and J is TRBJ2-3; possibly TRBD1 for D (5 bases). CDR1 and CDR2 from the germline V gene are SNHLY and FYNNEI. CDR3 size: 14 residues. Trimming took 3 bases from V and 4 from J, leaving 11 bases between them. In DNA, the CDR3 is TGTGCCAGCAGTGAGCGTCAGGGCGCAGATACGCAGTATTTT. Amino acid sequence: CASSERQGADTQYF.

Comments on this clonotype: A much larger clone sits a single nucleotide away, making a read error possible. CDR3 nucleotide sequence: TGTGCCAGCATGGACAGGGGTTATGCTGAGACCCAGTACTTC. This sequence encodes CASMDRGYAETQYF. V and J are TRBV27 and TRBJ2-5, with 9 bases that match TRBD1. Trimming removed 7 bases from V and 5 bases from J; junction bases left unmatched: 8. The CDR3 runs to 14 residues. CDR1 is MNHEY, CDR2 SMNVEV, per germline (reference sequence).

This clonotype has a single count. The junction and the germline gene differ at one end; a read error may be behind it. V gene TRBV13 combines with J gene TRBJ2-6, with 11 bases fitting TRBD2. CDR1 and CDR2 (germline): PRHDT, FYEKMQ (reference sequence). CDR3 length: 19 amino acids. The DNA for the CDR3 is TGTGCCAGCAGCGTAGGTGCTAGCGGGAGGAGCTCTGGGGCCAACGTCCTGACTTTC. Protein sequence: CASSVGASGRSSGANVLTF. Filled out from reference TRBV13 and TRBJ2-6, the complete variable domain reads AAGVIQSPRHLIKEKRETATLKCYPIPRHDTVYWYQQGPGQDPQFLISFYEKMQSDKGSIPDRFSAQQFSDYHSELNMSSLELGDSALYFCASSVGASGRSSGANVLTFGAGSRLTVL.

This clonotype was found many times. V is TRBV30 and J is TRBJ2-3, with TRBD2 matching 9 bases. This CDR3 region has 15 residues. Germline values: CDR1 GTSNPN, CDR2 SVGIG (reference sequence). V shed 3 bases and J 1 base; nucleotides not matched to a gene: 5. Here the CDR3 reads CAWSLSGSGTDTQYF. The CDR3 nucleotides read TGTGCCTGGAGCCTTAGCGGGAGTGGCACAGATACGCAGTATTTT.

The chain links TRBV9 to TRBJ2-2; the match to TRBD2 covers 7 bases. Germline V gene data show CDR1 as SGDLS and CDR2 as YYNGEE. This CDR3 has 16 residues. The junction had 8 bases not matched to a gene; V was cut back by 0 bases and J by 6 bases. This CDR3 reads CASSVVTGGVAGELFF. CDR3 in DNA: TGTGCCAGCAGCGTAGTGACGGGAGGCGTCGCCGGGGAGCTGTTTTTT.

On this clonotype: This may be a read error: a much more frequent sequence differs by one nucleotide. The chain is built from TRBV7-9 and TRBJ1-4, with 7 bases that match TRBD1. Trimming at V came to 7 bases and at J to 0 bases, leaving 14 bases not matched to a gene. This CDR3 comprises 18 residues. Germline CDR1 is SEHNR and CDR2 is FQNEAQ (reference sequence). This chain's CDR3 is CASNQLVQGVATNEKLFF. In DNA, the CDR3 is TGTGCCAGCAACCAGCTTGTGCAGGGGGTAGCAACTAATGAAAAACTGTTTTTT. The whole variable domain, filled in from reference TRBV7-9 and TRBJ1-4, reads DTGVSQNPRHKITKRGQNVTFRCDPISEHNRLYWYRQTLGQGPEFLTYFQNEAQLEKSRLLSDRFSAERPKGSFSTLEIQRTEQGDSAMYLCASNQLVQGVATNEKLFFGSGTQLSVL.

This clonotype was detected ten times or more. The chain combines TRBV2 with TRBJ1-1; no definite D call. CDR3 length: 13 amino acids. The V gene lost 1 base and the J gene lost 1 base, with 4 bases spanning the gap. Germline CDR1 reads SNHLY; CDR2 reads FYNNEI. CDR3 sequence (DNA): TGTGCCAGCAGTGAAGGGGGGAACACTGAAGCTTTCTTT. It yields the protein CASSEGGNTEAFF.

V gene TRBV25-1 combines with J gene TRBJ1-1, with D possibly being TRBD1 (6 bases). V gave up 6 bases and J gave up 5 bases, with 19 bases separating them. Germline V gene data show CDR1 as MGHDK and CDR2 as SYGVNS. The CDR3 has 15 residues. DNA of the CDR3: TGTGCCAGCAGCGAAACCCCAACAGGGATGACTGAAGCTTTCTTT. It specifies CASSETPTGMTEAFF.

Details on this clonotype: A much larger clone lies one base from this, so it may be a read error. The V gene is TRBV5-5, the J gene TRBJ2-5; 8 nucleotides line up with TRBD2. Looked up from germline, CDR1 is SGHKS and CDR2 is YYEKEE (reference sequence). The length of the CDR3 is 16 residues. Germline trimming cut 4 bases from V and 1 base from J; bases unmatched to any gene: 9. As DNA, the CDR3 is TGTGCCAGCAGCCGCCGGGGGCTAGCGGGCCAAGAGACCCAGTACTTC. It specifies CASSRRGLAGQETQYF.

Regarding this clonotype: A much larger clone is a single base away; this may be a read error. This chain links TRBV11-3 with TRBJ2-1; D unresolved. The better agreement between TRBJ2-5 and the DNA end casts doubt on the J call. Germline-derived CDR1 and CDR2 are SGHNT and YENEEA. The CDR3 has 13 residues. CDR3 sequence: CASSSRTEEIQYF. CDR3 coding DNA: TGTGCCAGCAGCTCCCGCACGGAAGAGATCCAGTACTTC.

A few counts support this clonotype. The rearrangement links TRBV9 to TRBJ1-2; D gene ambiguous. Germline loops: CDR1 SGDLS, CDR2 YYNGEE. CDR3 size: 14 residues. The V end was cut by 0 bases, the J end by 4 bases, with 10 bases between. CDR3 amino acids: CASSVGGLPYGYTF. DNA for the CDR3: TGTGCCAGCAGCGTAGGTGGACTCCCCTATGGCTACACCTTC.

The chain carries TRBV28 and TRBJ1-2; TRBD1 might be the D (6 bases). The CDR3 spans 12 residues. Germline V lookup: CDR1 MDHEN, CDR2 SYDVKM. The V gene lost 6 bases and the J gene lost 10 bases, with 15 bases spanning the gap. In nucleotides, the CDR3 is TGTGCCAGCAGGAGGCAGGGGTTGGACTACACCTTC. It is translated as CASRRQGLDYTF.

The sample holds many counts of this clonotype. V usage is TRBV6-2 or TRBV6-3 and J usage is TRBJ1-1; unclear D gene. Between the trimmed V and J ends, which lost 5 bases and 4 bases, there was a span of 11 bases. The CDR3 totals 13 residues. The germline gives CDR1 MNHEY, CDR2 SVGEGT. The CDR3, as DNA: TGTGCCAGCAGTCGGGCCAGCGGCACTGAAGCTTTCTTT. Protein sequence: CASSRASGTEAFF.

This clonotype was recorded a few times. The chain carries TRBV20-1 and TRBJ2-7; no firm D call. V shed 3 bases and J shed 3 bases, with 6 bases lying between them. Germline assignment: CDR1 DFQATT and CDR2 SNEGSKA (reference sequence). This CDR3 is 11 amino acids long. DNA of the CDR3: TGCAGTGCTAGGGCCGTCTACGAGCAGTACTTC. This sequence encodes CSARAVYEQYF.

V gene TRBV19 combines with J gene TRBJ2-1; 9 bases match TRBD1. CDR3 length equals 18 residues. Germline loops: CDR1 LNHDA, CDR2 SQIVND (reference sequence). With 2 bases clipped from V and 2 bases from J, the junction kept 10 bases outside the gene matches. The CDR3 reads CASSIPHQQGAPYNEQFF. The CDR3 DNA is TGTGCCAGTAGTATACCCCACCAACAGGGGGCGCCCTACAATGAGCAGTTCTTC.

At least ten counts were recorded for this clonotype. The chain joins TRBV6-1 to TRBJ2-1, with 9 nucleotides matching TRBD2. Germline V CDR1 and CDR2: MNHNS, SASEGT. The CDR3 spans 15 residues. The trim removed 6 bases at V and 4 bases at J, leaving 7 bases unmatched. The CDR3 loop reads CASRARGGLYNEQFF. The CDR3 region has the DNA TGTGCCAGCAGAGCGCGGGGGGGGTTATACAATGAGCAGTTCTTC.

This clonotype was observed at least ten times. The CDR3 loop is CASGRDRENTGELFF. The CDR3 nucleotides are TGTGCCAGCGGAAGGGACAGGGAGAACACCGGGGAGCTGTTTTTT. J is TRBJ2-2 and V is TRBV12-3 or TRBV12-4, with TRBD1 matching 9 bases. The CDR3 spans 15 residues. Unmatched junction bases numbered 5, after V lost 8 bases and J lost 1 base.

This clonotype has at least ten counts. The chain employs TRBV6-2 or TRBV6-3 and TRBJ1-5; a weak D match, TRBD1 (6 bases). Trimming pared 2 bases from V and 7 bases from J, leaving 15 bases between. CDR1 and CDR2 from the germline V gene are MNHEY and SVGEGT. The CDR3 covers 15 residues. This CDR3 reads CASSYGPRGNQPQHF. Here the CDR3 DNA reads TGTGCCAGCAGTTACGGACCAAGGGGGAACCAGCCCCAGCATTTT.

The V gene is TRBV4-2, the J gene TRBJ1-2; weak D call: TRBD1 (5 bases). Germline CDR1 is LGHNA and CDR2 is YNFKEQ. The CDR3 extends over 16 amino acids. Trimming removed 0 bases from V and 4 bases from J, with 15 bases in between. For the CDR3, the DNA is TGTGCCAGCAGCCAAGATCAATGGGGGAGTCTCTATGGCTACACCTTC. Translated: CASSQDQWGSLYGYTF.

This clonotype was picked up many times. The chain combines TRBV20-1 with TRBJ2-7; 8 bases fit TRBD2. In germline, CDR1 is DFQATT, CDR2 SNEGSKA (reference sequence). The CDR3 spans 15 residues. V shed 0 bases, J shed 4 bases, and the junction held 8 bases outside the gene matches. CDR3 sequence: CSARDLGREVYEQYF. CDR3 nucleotides: TGCAGTGCTAGAGATCTTGGGCGGGAGGTGTACGAGCAGTACTTC.

The chain combines TRBV4-1 with TRBJ1-2; 8 positions agree with TRBD1. This CDR3 comprises 15 residues. With V trimmed by 0 bases and J by 7 bases, 7 bases remained unmatched. The germline V gene has CDR1 MGHRA and CDR2 YSYEKL. As DNA, the CDR3 is TGCGCCAGCAGCCAAGATATGCGGGACAGGCCTGGCTACACCTTC. Its protein product is CASSQDMRDRPGYTF.

Only a few counts were recorded for this clonotype. The rearrangement uses TRBV14 and TRBJ2-3; 7 bases match TRBD2. CDR1 is SGHDN, CDR2 FVKESK, per germline. The CDR3 totals 13 residues. V gave up 1 base and J gave up 10 bases; unmatched junction bases: 5. The CDR3 nucleotides read TGTGCCAGCAGCCAAGTGAGGGGAGGGGCGCAGTATTTT. It yields the protein CASSQVRGGAQYF.

The CDR3, as DNA: TGTGCCAGCAGCCAGATCCGGGGGGGCTTCGAGCAGTACTTC. It codes for CASSQIRGGFEQYF. The J gene is TRBJ2-7, the V gene TRBV11-2; 8 bases align to TRBD2. V shed 5 bases, J shed 6 bases, and the junction held 9 bases outside the gene matches. CDR1 is SGHAT, CDR2 FQNNGV, per germline. CDR3 length: 14 amino acids.

This clonotype was found many times. This chain uses TRBV5-1 with TRBJ2-1, with TRBD1 matching 10 bases. The V and J ends lost 3 bases and 4 bases, in that order; junction bases with no gene match: 4. This CDR3 comprises 15 residues. The germline V gene has CDR1 SGHRS and CDR2 YFSETQ. The CDR3 sequence: CASSSGDRGYNEQFF. In DNA, the CDR3 is TGCGCCAGCAGCTCTGGGGACAGGGGATACAATGAGCAGTTCTTC.

The J gene is TRBJ2-2, the V gene TRBV19; TRBD1 aligns across 11 bases. CDR3 length: 16 residues. V gave up 6 bases and J gave up 5 bases; unmatched junction bases: 8. Germline CDR1 is LNHDA and CDR2 is SQIVND (reference sequence). The CDR3 DNA reads as TGTGCCAGTAGCCCGAACCGGGACAGGGGGACCGGGGAGCTGTTTTTT. This encodes CASSPNRDRGTGELFF.

This chain joins TRBV19 and TRBJ1-5; unclear D gene. This CDR3 has 15 residues. Germline V gene lookup returns CDR1 LNHDA and CDR2 SQIVND (reference sequence). Trimming removed 5 bases from V and 6 bases from J, with 17 bases in between. The CDR3 protein is CASSGSDGRVQPQHF. In nucleotides, the CDR3 is TGTGCCAGTAGTGGCTCGGACGGACGGGTTCAGCCCCAGCATTTT.

There are many counts of this clonotype. The rearrangement uses TRBV5-5 and TRBJ2-2, with D perhaps given as TRBD1 or TRBD2 (6 bases each). The length of the CDR3 is 16 residues. The ends were cut back, 4 bases at V and 4 bases at J, with 17 bases in the middle. In germline, CDR1 is SGHKS, CDR2 YYEKEE (reference sequence). The CDR3 sequence is CASSKQGGAGTGELFF. The CDR3 bases are TGTGCCAGCAGCAAACAGGGAGGCGCGGGCACCGGGGAGCTGTTTTTT.

The CDR3 sequence: CASSTIRTSGNYEQYF. CDR3 sequence (DNA): TGTGCCAGTAGTACAATTAGGACTAGCGGGAACTACGAGCAGTACTTC. The chain is built from TRBV19 and TRBJ2-7, with 12 bases matching TRBD2. The J segment lost 3 bases and the V segment lost 4 bases, leaving 7 bases of the junction unmatched. This CDR3 has 16 amino acids. Looked up from germline, CDR1 is LNHDA and CDR2 is SQIVND (reference sequence).

This chain joins TRBV20-1 and TRBJ1-1, with TRBD1 as a possible D gene (5 bases). Trimming stripped 2 bases from V and 4 bases from J, with 23 bases between. This CDR3 has 17 amino acids. The germline CDR1 and CDR2 sequences are DFQATT and SNEGSKA (reference sequence). The CDR3: CSARSTLGHPKATEAFF. CDR3 bases: TGCAGTGCTAGATCTACTTTAGGACACCCAAAGGCCACTGAAGCTTTCTTT.